The subject of this entry is one TCR beta chain. These data come from a study of blood T cell repertoires in COVID-19. Sequenced by immunoSEQ multiplex PCR; TCRdb stores in-frame clones only, minus some. The table shows about 120,000 clones, with approximately 90% occurring only once. The germline V gene encodes CDR1 SGHAT and CDR2 FQNNGV. Germline trimming cut 1 base from V and 5 bases from J; bases unmatched to any gene: 11. This CDR3 is built from 17 residues. Sequencing used peripheral blood. The chain has TRBV11-2 and TRBJ2-3, with 8 nucleotides matching TRBD2. The clonotype was recovered from a human donor with acute or convalescent COVID-19. The donor label of this sample is uncertain. CDR3 nucleotide sequence: TGTGCCAGCAGCTTAGGGACTAGCAGCCTCCAAGGAGATACGCAGTATTTT. Translated, it gives CASSLGTSSLQGDTQYF.